This T cell receptor (beta chain) was captured by sequencing in a study of a mutant IDH1 vaccine in newly diagnosed glioma listed by TCRdb under 2021. With regard to the full study: Vaccination began 4-6 weeks after radiotherapy alone, or alongside temozolomide cycles in the chemotherapy-containing groups. The week-35 safety follow-up took place at visit V12, and the week-47 end of study took place at visit V13. Before enrollment, most patients had been given radiochemotherapy with temozolomide as standard therapy, while the rest had received either radiotherapy alone or temozolomide alone. For exploratory analyses, longitudinal TCRB deep sequencing was carried out in more than 20 treated patients wherever samples were available. Of the roughly 34 treated patients, roughly 60% were male and approximately 40% were female, and the mean age was approximately 40 years. Peripheral blood was drawn at six visits: V03 (baseline), V05, V07, V10, V12 and V13.

Taken with the paper, the label for time point translates to: week 47, end of study. A 20-mer mutant IDH1 peptide at 300 micrograms in Montanide made up each vaccine dose, which was injected subcutaneously together with topical imiquimod. Patients received eight vaccinations in weeks 1, 3, 5, 7, 11, 15, 19 and 23, corresponding to visits V03 through V10. Donors had newly diagnosed WHO grade 3 or 4 IDH1-mutant astrocytomas with loss of nuclear ATRX. The samples were drawn from NOA16, a multicentre, single-arm, open-label phase I trial in Germany that tested a mutant IDH1 peptide vaccine in humans for the first time. Genomic DNA for TCRB sequencing was extracted from EDTA blood using the DNeasy Blood and Tissue Kit. Note on this clone: Its antigen remains undetermined. No much larger clonotype is one base removed from it; base qualities were not supplied.

Libraries were constructed by the immunoSEQ multiplex PCR assay. Following the manufacturer's protocol, the hsTCRB Kit was used to amplify rearranged TCR beta chain sequences. TCRB libraries were sequenced on an Illumina MiSeq. As for the authors' bioinformatics: Demultiplexing, trimming and gene mapping were performed with the kit vendor's proprietary platform. The source is immuneACCESS, and TCRdb retained only in-frame sequences with V and J called. Part of the clones is not carried over; for the studies checked, unresolved V genes explain less than half of this, and the remainder is unexplained. That table supplies the V and J calls and clone size; D and trimming were determined from the DNA. The sample includes around 40,000 clones, with 70% to 85% observed a single time. The ten top clones hold approximately 18% of the sample. The V end gives up 6 bases and the J end 3 bases, leaving 10 bases in the junction not matched to a gene. Including cysteine and phenylalanine, the CDR3 has 15 amino acids. The read is trimmed to its CDR3 DNA, 45 bases read in frame from base 1. Per the germline V gene, MNHEY is the CDR1 and SVGAGI is the CDR2.

Results and caveats for the whole study, not just this receptor: It was noted by the authors that analyses of patient blood samples could not be reproduced owing to sample limitations. No apparent relationship was observed between pseudoprogression and alterations in the top peripheral T cell clonotypes detected by TCRB sequencing. Availability determined which PBMC samples were chosen for TCRB deep sequencing. Immune responses induced by the vaccine were seen in 93.3% of patients across multiple MHC alleles.

Sequencing was performed on PBMCs, taken from a glioma patient whose treatment included an IDH1 peptide vaccine. The V and J genes are TRBV6-5 and TRBJ2-7; 8 central nucleotides agree with TRBD1. The receptor was isolated from a man aged 18 to 29 with glioma. Some clones in this sample may be carry-over from other donors' samples. The nucleotides read TGTGCCAGCAGGCTCCAGGGGGCCACCCACTACGAGCAGTACTTC. It is translated as CASRLQGATHYEQYF.